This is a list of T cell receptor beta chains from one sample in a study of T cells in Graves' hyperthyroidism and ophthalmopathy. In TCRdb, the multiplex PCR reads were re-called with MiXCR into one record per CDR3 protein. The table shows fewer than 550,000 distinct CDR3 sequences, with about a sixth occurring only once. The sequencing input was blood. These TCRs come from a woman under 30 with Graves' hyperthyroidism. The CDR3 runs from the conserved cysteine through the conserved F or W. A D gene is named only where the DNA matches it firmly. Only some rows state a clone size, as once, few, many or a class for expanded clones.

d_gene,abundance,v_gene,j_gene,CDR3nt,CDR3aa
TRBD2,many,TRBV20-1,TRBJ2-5,TGCAGTGCTAGAGACGGGGGGCAAGAGACCCAGTACTTC,CSARDGGQETQYF
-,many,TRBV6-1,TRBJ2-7,TGTGCCTCCCGGGACAAACCCTACGAGCAGTACTTC,CASRDKPYEQYF
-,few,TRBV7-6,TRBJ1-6,TGTGCCAGCAGACGCGAGGGGGGATCACCCCTCCACTTT,CASRREGGSPLHF
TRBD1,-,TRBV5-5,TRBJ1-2,TGTGCCAGCAGCCCGCCGACAGGGGCGAGAGGCTACACCTTC,CASSPPTGARGYTF
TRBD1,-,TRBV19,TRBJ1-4,TGTGCCAGTACCCCCCAACCGGGACAGCCTAATGAAAAACTGTTTTTT,CASTPQPGQPNEKLFF
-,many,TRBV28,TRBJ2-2,TGTGCCAGCAGTTTTAGGCAGGGAAACACCGGGGAGCTGTTTTTT,CASSFRQGNTGELFF
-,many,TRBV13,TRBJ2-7,TGTGCCAGCAGCCCGCCTGGACGGTCCTACGAGCAGTACTTC,CASSPPGRSYEQYF
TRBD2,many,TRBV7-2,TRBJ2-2,TGTGCCAGCAGCTTAGTAATTAGCGGGAGGCCCTGTGGCACCGGGGAGCTGTTTTTT,CASSLVISGRPCGTGELFF
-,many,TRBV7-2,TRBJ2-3,TGTGCCAGCAGCTCAGTAGCGGACTCTACAGATACGCAGTATTTT,CASSSVADSTDTQYF
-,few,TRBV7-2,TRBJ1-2,TGTGCCAGCAGCCCCTGGCCAAAGTGGGGCTACACCTTC,CASSPWPKWGYTF
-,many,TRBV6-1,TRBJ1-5,TGTGCCAGCAGTCGACAGACTAGCAATCAGCCCCAGCATTTT,CASSRQTSNQPQHF
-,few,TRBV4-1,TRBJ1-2,TGCGCCAGCAGCCAACAGTACTCCTATGGCTACACCTTC,CASSQQYSYGYTF
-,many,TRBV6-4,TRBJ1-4,TGTGCCAGCAGTGACTCGAAGACTCTCAGCAAGGATGAAAAACTGTTTTTT,CASSDSKTLSKDEKLFF
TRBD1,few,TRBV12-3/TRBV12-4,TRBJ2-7,TGTGCCAGCAGTTCAAACAGGGGTGCCGGGGAGCAGTACTTC,CASSSNRGAGEQYF
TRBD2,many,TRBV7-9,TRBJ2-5,TGTGCCAGCAGCTTTGGGACTAGCGGGGGCGAGTACTTC,CASSFGTSGGEYF
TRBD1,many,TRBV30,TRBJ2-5,TGTGCCGTACAATTCCGGGACAGGGAATTGCGTTGGGAGACCCAGTACTTC,CAVQFRDRELRWETQYF
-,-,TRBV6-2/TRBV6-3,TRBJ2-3,TGTGCCAGCACTTACGGGCGGGGCACAGATACGCAGTATTTT,CASTYGRGTDTQYF
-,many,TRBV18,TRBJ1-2,TGTGCCAGCTCACCCGAGGGGAACTATGGCTACACCTTC,CASSPEGNYGYTF
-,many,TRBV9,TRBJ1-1,TGTGCCAGCAGCGTAGTCGAGAGACCGAACACTGAAGCTTTCTTT,CASSVVERPNTEAFF
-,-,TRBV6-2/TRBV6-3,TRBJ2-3,TGTGCCAGCAGCCAAAGTAAGGGAGATACGCAGTATTTT,CASSQSKGDTQYF
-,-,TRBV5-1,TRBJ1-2,TGCGCCAGCAGCTTGGAGGTGGGACGCAATTCGAATGGCTACACCTTC,CASSLEVGRNSNGYTF
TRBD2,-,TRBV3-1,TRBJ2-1,TGTGCCAGCAGCCCTTGGAGCGGTGGGAGGGTGAATGAGCAGTTCTTC,CASSPWSGGRVNEQFF
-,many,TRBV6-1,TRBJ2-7,TGTGCCAGCAGTGTCCTAGCCACCCCCTTCTACGAGCAGTACTTC,CASSVLATPFYEQYF
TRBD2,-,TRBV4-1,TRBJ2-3,TGCGCCAGCAGCCAAGATCGGCTAGCGGGAGTCTATTTGGCAGATACGCAGTATTTT,CASSQDRLAGVYLADTQYF
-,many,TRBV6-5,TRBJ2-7,TGTGCCAGCAGTTATCGGCCCATCCTCTCCTACGAGCAGTACTTC,CASSYRPILSYEQYF
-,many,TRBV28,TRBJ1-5,TGTGCCAGCCATTATGGACAGTCTAATCAGCCCCAGCATTTT,CASHYGQSNQPQHF
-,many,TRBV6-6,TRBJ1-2,TGTGCCAGCAGTTACTCAGGGACAAACTATGGCTACACCTTC,CASSYSGTNYGYTF
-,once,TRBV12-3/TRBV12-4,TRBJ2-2,TGTGCCAGCAAGGGGGGAGGGTCTGCAGACGGGGAGCTGTCTTTT,CASKGGGSADGELSF
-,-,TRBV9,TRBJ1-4,TGTGCCAGCAGCCCCCGGGGGGGAGGAACTAATGAAAAACTGTTTTTT,CASSPRGGGTNEKLFF
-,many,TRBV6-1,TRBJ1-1,TGTGCCAGCATTACCCTCGAGGGGGCTGAAGCTTTCTTT,CASITLEGAEAFF
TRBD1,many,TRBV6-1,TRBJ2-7,TGTGCCAGCAGTGAAGAATGGACAGGGAAAGGCCAGGCGTCTTACGAGCAGTACTTC,CASSEEWTGKGQASYEQYF
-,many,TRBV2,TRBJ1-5,TGTGCCAGCAGTCCATCCACCCGACAGCTCAATCAGCCCCAGCATTTT,CASSPSTRQLNQPQHF
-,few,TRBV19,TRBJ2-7,TGTGCCAGTAGTATAATCCGGGACATATCCTACGAGCAGTACTTC,CASSIIRDISYEQYF
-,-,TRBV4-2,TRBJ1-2,TGTGCCAGCAGCCAAGAGACCCTAGCTAACTATGGCTACACCTTC,CASSQETLANYGYTF
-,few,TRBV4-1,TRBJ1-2,TGCGCCAGCAGCGCCAGGCCGGGGGAGGGTGGCTACACCTTC,CASSARPGEGGYTF
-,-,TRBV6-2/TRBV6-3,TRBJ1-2,TGTGCCAGCAGTTACTCTTTAGACGATGGCTACACCTTC,CASSYSLDDGYTF
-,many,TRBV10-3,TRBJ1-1,TGTGCCATCAGCCATCTGGGACTGTCGAACACTGAAGCTTTCTTT,CAISHLGLSNTEAFF
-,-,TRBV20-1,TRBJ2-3,TGCAGTGCTAGTGGCCCGGTCCAAGTCAAGGTCGGGTCGCAGTATTTT,CSASGPVQVKVGSQYF
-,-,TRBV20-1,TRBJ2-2,TGCAGCCTCCTGGCCGGGAGTGGCACCGGGGAGCTGTTTTTT,CSLLAGSGTGELFF
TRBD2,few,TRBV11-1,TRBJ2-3,TGTGCCAGCAGCTCGGGACTAGCGGGGGGAAGGGGCACGCAGTATTTT,CASSSGLAGGRGTQYF
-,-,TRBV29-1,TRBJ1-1,TGCAGCGTTCCTCTCGGGAACACTGAAGCTTTCTTT,CSVPLGNTEAFF
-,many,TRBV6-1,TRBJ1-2,TGTGCCAGCAGCACGGGCCCCCGGAGCTATGGCTACACCTTC,CASSTGPRSYGYTF
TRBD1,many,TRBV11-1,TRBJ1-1,TGTGCCAGCAGCCCAGCCCTTGGACAGGGGAACTGGGGCGCTTTCTTT,CASSPALGQGNWGAFF
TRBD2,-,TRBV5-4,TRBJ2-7,TGTGCCAGCAGCTTCGGGAGGGCCTCCTACAATGAGCAGTACTTC,CASSFGRASYNEQYF
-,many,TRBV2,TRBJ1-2,TGTGCCAGCAGAGAAAGATCCGGGCTGCACTATGGCTACACCTTC,CASRERSGLHYGYTF
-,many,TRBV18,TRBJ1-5,TGTGCCAGCTCACGTCTACCCCCGGGCGACGTCGGGCCCCAGCATTTT,CASSRLPPGDVGPQHF
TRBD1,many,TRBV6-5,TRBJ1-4,TGTGCCAGCAGTTACGGGACAGGGGATTCTGAAAAACTGTTTTTT,CASSYGTGDSEKLFF
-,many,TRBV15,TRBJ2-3,TGTGCCACTCAAGGGCCCAGCACAGATACGCAGTATTTT,CATQGPSTDTQYF
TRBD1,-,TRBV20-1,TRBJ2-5,TGCAGTGCTAGAAGCTGGGACAGGGAATTGGAAGAGACCCAGTACTTC,CSARSWDRELEETQYF
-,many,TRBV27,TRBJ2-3,TGTGCCAGCAGTTTACCCCTAGCTACATCCACAGATACGCAGTATTTT,CASSLPLATSTDTQYF
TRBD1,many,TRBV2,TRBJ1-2,TGTGCCAGTACCATACAGGGGGCCTATGGCTACACCTTC,CASTIQGAYGYTF
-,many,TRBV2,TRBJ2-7,TGTGCCAGCAGTGAGGCCCTAGCGAGCTACGAGCAGTACTTC,CASSEALASYEQYF
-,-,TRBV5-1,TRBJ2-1,TGCGCCAGCAGCTTGGAAACTGACAGGCTAAGCAATGAGCAGTTCTTC,CASSLETDRLSNEQFF
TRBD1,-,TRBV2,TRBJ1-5,TGTGCCAGCAGTGCCTGGGACAGGGGGATCGGGAGCAATCAGCCCCAGCATTTT,CASSAWDRGIGSNQPQHF
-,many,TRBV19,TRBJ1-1,TGTGCCAGTTTTCGAGTCCTGGGCCAGGACACTGAAGCTTTCTTT,CASFRVLGQDTEAFF
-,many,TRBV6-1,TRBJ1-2,TGTGCCAGCAGTCCGGGGGTGGGTGGCTACACCTTC,CASSPGVGGYTF
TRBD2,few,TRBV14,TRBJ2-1,TGTGCCAGCAGCACCGGGACTAGCCGTAACAATGAGCAGTTCTTC,CASSTGTSRNNEQFF
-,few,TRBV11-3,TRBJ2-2,TGTGCCAGCAGCCCACTAGGGGAATCCGGGGAGCTGTTTTTT,CASSPLGESGELFF
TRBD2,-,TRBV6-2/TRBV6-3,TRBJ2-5,TGTGCCAGCAGTGTTGGGGGGGGGACGAGGCAAGAGACCCAGTACTTC,CASSVGGGTRQETQYF